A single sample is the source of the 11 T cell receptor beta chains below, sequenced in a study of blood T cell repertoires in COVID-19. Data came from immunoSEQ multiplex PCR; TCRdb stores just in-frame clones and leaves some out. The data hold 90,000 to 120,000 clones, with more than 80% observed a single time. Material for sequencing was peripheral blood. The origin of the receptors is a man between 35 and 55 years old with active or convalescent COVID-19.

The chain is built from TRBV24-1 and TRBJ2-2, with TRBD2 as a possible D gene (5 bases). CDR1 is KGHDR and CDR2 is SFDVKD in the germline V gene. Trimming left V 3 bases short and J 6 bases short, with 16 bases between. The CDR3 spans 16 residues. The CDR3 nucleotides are TGTGCCACCAGTGATCCCGAGGGAAGGCGAGCCGGGGAGCTGTTTTTT. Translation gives CATSDPEGRRAGELFF.

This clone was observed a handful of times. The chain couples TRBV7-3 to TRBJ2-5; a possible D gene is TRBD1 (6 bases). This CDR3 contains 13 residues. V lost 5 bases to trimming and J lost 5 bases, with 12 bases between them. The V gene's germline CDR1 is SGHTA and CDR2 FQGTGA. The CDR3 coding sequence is TGTGCCAGCAGCCGACGACAGGCGGAGACCCAGTACTTC. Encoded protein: CASSRRQAETQYF.

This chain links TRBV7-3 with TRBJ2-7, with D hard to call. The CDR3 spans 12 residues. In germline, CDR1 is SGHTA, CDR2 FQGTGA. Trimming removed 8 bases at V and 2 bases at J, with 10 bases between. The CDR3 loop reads CASRVAPYEQYF. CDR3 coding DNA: TGTGCCAGCCGGGTAGCCCCCTACGAGCAGTACTTC. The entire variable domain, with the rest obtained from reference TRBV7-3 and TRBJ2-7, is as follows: GAGVSQTPSNKVTEKGKYVELRCDPISGHTALYWYRQSLGQGPEFLIYFQGTGAADDSGLPNDRFFAVRPEGSVSTLKIQRTERGDSAVYLCASRVAPYEQYFGPGTRLTVT.

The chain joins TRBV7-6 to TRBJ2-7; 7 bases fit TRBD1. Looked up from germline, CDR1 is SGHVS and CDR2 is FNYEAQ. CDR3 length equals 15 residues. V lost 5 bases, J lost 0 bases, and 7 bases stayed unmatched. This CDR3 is CASSLRDSSSYEQYF. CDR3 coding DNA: TGTGCCAGCAGCCTCCGGGACAGCAGCTCCTACGAGCAGTACTTC. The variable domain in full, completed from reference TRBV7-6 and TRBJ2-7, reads GAGVSQSPRYKVTKRGQDVALRCDPISGHVSLYWYRQALGQGPEFLTYFNYEAQQDKSGLPNDRFSAERPEGSISTLTIQRTEQRDSAMYRCASSLRDSSSYEQYFGPGTRLTVT.

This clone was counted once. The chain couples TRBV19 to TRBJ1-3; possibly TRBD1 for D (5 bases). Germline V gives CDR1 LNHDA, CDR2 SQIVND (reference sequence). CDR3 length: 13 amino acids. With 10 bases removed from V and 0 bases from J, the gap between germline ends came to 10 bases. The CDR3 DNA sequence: TGTGCCACTTCGGACATCTCTGGAAACACCATATATTTT. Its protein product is CATSDISGNTIYF. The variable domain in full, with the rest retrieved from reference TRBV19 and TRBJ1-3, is DGGITQSPKYLFRKEGQNVTLSCEQNLNHDAMYWYRQDPGQGLRLIYYSQIVNDFQKGDIAEGYSVSREKKESFPLTVTSAQKNPTAFYLCATSDISGNTIYFGEGSWLTVV.

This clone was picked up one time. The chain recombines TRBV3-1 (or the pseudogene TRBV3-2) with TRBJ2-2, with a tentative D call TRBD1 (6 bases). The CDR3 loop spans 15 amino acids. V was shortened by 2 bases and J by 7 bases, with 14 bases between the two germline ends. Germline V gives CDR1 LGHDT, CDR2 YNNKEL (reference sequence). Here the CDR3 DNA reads TGTGCCAGCAGCCAACCCGGGACATCCAACGGGGAGCTGTTTTTT. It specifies CASSQPGTSNGELFF.

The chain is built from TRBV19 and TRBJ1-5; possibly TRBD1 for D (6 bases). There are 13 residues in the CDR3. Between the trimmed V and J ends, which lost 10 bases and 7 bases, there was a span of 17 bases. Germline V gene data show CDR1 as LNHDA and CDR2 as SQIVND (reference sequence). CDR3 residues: CATEQGVGQPQHF. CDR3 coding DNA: TGTGCCACGGAACAGGGAGTAGGACAGCCCCAGCATTTT.

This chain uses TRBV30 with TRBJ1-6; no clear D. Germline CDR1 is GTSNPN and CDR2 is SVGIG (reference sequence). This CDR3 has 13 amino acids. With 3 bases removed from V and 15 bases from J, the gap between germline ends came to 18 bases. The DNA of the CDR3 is TGTGCCTGGAGATCAGCCCTGAGAGAGGGCCTCCACTTT. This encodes CAWRSALREGLHF.

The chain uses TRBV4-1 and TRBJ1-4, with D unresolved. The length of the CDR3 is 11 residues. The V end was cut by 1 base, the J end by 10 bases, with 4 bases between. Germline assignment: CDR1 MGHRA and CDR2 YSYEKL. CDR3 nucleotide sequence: TGCGCCAGCAGCCAAGCTCTAAAACTGTTTTTT. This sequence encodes CASSQALKLFF.

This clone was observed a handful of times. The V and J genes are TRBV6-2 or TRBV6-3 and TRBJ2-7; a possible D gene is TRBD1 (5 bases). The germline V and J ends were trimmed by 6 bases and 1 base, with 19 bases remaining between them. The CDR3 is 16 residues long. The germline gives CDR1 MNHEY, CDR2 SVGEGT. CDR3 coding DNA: TGTGCCAGCAGCCCTGCTTGGGGCAGCACGTCCTACGAGCAGTACTTC. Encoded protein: CASSPAWGSTSYEQYF.

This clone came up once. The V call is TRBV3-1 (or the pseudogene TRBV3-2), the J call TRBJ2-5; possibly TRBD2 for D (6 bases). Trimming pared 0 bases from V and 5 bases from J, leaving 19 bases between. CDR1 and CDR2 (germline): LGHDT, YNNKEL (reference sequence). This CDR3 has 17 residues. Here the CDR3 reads CASSQDWLALTTETQYF. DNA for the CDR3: TGTGCCAGCAGCCAAGATTGGCTAGCGCTTACGACGGAGACCCAGTACTTC.